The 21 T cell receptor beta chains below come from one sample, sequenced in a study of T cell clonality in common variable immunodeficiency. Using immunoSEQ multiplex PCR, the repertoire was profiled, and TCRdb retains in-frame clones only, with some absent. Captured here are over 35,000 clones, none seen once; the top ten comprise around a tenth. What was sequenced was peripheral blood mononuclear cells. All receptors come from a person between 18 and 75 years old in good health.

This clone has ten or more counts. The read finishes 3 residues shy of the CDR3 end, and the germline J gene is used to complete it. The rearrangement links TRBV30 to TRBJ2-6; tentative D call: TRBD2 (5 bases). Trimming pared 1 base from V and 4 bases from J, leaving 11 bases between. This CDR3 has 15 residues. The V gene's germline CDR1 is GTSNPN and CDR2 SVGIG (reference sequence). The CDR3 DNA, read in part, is TGTGCCTGGAGTGGGGGTTCGGGGGGGGCCAACGTC. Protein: CAWSGGSGGANV. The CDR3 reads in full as CAWSGGSGGANVLTF.

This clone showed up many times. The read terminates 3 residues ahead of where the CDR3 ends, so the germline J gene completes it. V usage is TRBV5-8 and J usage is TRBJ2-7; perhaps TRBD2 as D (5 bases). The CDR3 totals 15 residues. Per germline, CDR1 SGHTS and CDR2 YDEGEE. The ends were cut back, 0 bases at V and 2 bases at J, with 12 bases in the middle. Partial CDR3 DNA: TGTGCCAGCAGCTTGGAATCGGCGGGCACCTACGAG. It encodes CASSLESAGTYE. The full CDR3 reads CASSLESAGTYEQYF.

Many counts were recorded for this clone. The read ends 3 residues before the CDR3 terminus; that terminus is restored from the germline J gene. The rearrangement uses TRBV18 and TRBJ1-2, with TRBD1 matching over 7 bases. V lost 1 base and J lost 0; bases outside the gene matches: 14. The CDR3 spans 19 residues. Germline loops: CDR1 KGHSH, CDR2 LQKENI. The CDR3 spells CASSPQVRDRSLANYGYTF. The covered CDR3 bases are TGTGCCAGCTCACCACAAGTTCGGGACAGATCTCTCGCTAACTATGGC.

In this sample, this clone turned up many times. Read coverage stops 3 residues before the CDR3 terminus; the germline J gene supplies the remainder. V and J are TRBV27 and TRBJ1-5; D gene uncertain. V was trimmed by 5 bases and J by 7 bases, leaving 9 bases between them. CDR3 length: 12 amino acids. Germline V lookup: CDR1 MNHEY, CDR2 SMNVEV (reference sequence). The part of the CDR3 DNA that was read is TGTGCCAGCAGTCCTATCTCCCAGCCC. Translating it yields CASSPISQP. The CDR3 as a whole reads CASSPISQPQHF.

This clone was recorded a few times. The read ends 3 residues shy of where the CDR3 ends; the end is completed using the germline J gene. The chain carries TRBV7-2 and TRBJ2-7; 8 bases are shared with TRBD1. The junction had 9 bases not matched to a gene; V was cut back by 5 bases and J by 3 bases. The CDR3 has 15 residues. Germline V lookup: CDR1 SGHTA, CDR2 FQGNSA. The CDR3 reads CASSPQPGQDYEQYF. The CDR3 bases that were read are TGTGCCAGCAGCCCTCAACCGGGACAGGACTACGAG.

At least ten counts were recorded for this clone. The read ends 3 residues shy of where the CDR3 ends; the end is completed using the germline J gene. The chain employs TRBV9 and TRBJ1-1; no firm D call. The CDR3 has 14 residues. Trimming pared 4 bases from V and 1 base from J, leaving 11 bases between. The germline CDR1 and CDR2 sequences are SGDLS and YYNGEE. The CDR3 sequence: CASSSATGNTEAFF. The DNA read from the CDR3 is TGTGCCAGCAGCTCAGCGACCGGGAACACTGAA.

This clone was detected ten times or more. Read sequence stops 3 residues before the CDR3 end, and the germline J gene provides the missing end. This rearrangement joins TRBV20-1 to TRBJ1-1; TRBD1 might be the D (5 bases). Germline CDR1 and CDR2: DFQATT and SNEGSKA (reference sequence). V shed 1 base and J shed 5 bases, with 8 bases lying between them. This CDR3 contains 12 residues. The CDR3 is CSARVPGTEAFF. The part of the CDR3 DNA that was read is TGCAGTGCTAGAGTACCAGGGACTGAA.

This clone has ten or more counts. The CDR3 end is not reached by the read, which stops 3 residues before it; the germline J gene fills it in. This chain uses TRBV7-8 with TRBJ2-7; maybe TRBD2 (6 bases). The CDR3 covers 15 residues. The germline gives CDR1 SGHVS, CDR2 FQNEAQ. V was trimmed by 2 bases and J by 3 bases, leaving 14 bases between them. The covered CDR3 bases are TGTGCCAGCAGCTTAAAAGGGGCGGGGAGCTACGAG. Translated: CASSLKGAGSYE. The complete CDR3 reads CASSLKGAGSYEQYF. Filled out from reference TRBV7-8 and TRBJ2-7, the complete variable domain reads GAGVSQSPRYKVAKRGQDVALRCDPISGHVSLFWYQQALGQGPEFLTYFQNEAQLDKSGLPSDRFFAERPEGSVSTLKIQRTQQEDSAVYLCASSLKGAGSYEQYFGPGTRLTVT.

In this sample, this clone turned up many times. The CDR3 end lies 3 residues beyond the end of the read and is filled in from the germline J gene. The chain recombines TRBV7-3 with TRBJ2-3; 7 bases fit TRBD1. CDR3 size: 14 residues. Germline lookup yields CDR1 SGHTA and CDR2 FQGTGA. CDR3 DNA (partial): TGTGCCAGCAGCGCGACAGGGTACCAAGAGACG. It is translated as CASSATGYQET. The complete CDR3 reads CASSATGYQETQYF. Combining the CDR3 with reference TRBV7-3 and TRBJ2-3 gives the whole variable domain GAGVSQTPSNKVTEKGKYVELRCDPISGHTALYWYRQSLGQGPEFLIYFQGTGAADDSGLPNDRFFAVRPEGSVSTLKIQRTERGDSAVYLCASSATGYQETQYFGPGTRLTVL.

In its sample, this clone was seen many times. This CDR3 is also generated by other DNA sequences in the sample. This chain's CDR3 is CASSPRASGNYEQYF. The DNA read from the CDR3 is TGTGCCAGCTCACCAAGGGCTAGCGGGAACTACGAG. The V call is TRBV18, the J call TRBJ2-7, with 9 bases aligning to TRBD2. The read gets to within 3 residues of the CDR3 end, and the germline J gene fills in the rest. This CDR3 has 15 residues. Germline V lookup: CDR1 KGHSH, CDR2 LQKENI. J lost 3 bases, V lost 2 bases, and 5 bases had no gene match.

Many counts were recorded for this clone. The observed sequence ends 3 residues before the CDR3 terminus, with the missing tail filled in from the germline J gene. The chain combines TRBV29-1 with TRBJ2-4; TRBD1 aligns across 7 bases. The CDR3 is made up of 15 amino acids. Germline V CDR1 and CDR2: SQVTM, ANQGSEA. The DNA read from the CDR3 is TGCAGCGTTGACGCCCGGGACAGCTCTAACTATGGT. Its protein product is CSVDARDSSNYG. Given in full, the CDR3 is CSVDARDSSNYGQYF. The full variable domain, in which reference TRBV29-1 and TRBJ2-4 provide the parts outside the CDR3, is SAVISQKPSRDICQRGTSLTIQCQVDSQVTMMFWYRQQPGQSLTLIATANQGSEATYESGFVIDKFPISRPNLTFSTLTVSNMSPEDSSIYLCSVDARDSSNYGQYFGAGTRLSVL.

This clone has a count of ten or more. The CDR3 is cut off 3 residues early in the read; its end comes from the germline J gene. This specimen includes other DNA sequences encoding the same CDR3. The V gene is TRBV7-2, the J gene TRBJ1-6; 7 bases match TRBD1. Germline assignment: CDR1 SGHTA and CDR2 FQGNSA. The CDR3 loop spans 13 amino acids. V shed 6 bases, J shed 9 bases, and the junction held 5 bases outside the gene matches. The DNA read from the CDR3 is TGTGCCAGCAGGGGGACAGTGGGTTCACCC. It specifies CASRGTVGSP. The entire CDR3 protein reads CASRGTVGSPLHF.

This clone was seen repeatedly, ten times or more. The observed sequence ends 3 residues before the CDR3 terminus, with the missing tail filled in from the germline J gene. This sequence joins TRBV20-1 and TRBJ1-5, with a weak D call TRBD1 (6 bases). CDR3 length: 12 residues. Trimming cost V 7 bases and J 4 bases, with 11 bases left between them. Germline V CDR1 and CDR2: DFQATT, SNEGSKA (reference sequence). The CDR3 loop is CSGGQSNQPQHF. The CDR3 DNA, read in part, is TGCAGTGGCGGACAGTCTAATCAGCCC.

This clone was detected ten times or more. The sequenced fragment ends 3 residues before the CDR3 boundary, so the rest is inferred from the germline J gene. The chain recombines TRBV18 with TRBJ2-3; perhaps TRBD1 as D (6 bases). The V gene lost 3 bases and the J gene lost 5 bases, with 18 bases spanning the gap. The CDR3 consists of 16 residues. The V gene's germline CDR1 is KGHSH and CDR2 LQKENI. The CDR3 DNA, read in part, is TGTGCCAGCTCACCCCTAGGCAGGGGTGCCGGAGATACG. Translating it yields CASSPLGRGAGDT. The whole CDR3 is CASSPLGRGAGDTQYF.

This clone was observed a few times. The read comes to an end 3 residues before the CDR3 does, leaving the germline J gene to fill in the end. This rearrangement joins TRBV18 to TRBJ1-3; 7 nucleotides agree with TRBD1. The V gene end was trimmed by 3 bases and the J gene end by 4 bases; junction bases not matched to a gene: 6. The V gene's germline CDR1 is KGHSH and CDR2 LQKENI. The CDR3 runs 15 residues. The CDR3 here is CASSPMTGSGNTIYF. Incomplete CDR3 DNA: TGTGCCAGCTCACCGATGACAGGGTCGGGAAACACC.

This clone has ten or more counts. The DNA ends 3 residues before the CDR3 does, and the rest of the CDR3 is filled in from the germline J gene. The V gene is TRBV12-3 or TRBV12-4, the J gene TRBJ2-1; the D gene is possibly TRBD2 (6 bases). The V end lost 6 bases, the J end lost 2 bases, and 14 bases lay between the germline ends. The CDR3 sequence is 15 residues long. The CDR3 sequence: CASRPSVSPYNEQFF. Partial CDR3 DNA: TGTGCCAGCAGGCCTAGCGTGTCTCCCTACAATGAG.

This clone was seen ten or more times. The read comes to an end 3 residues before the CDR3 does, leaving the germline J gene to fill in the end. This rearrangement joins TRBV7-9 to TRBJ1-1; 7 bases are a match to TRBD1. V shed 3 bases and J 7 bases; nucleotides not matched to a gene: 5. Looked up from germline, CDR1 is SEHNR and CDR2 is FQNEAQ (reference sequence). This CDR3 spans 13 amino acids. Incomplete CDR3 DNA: TGTGCCAGCAGCTTCCGGGACAGCAATGAA. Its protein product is CASSFRDSNE. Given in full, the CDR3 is CASSFRDSNEAFF.

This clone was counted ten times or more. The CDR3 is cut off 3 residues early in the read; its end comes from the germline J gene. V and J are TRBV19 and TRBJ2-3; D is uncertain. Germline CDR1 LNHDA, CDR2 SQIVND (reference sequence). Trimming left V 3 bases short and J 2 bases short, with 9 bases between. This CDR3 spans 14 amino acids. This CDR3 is CASSIQANTDTQYF. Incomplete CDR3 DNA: TGTGCCAGTAGTATTCAGGCAAACACAGATACG.

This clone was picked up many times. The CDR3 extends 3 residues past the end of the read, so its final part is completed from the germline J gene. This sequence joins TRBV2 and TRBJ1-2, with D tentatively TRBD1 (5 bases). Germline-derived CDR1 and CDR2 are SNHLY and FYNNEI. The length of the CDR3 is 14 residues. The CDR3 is CASSGVRSPGGYTF. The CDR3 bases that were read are TGTGCCAGCAGTGGGGTCCGTAGCCCAGGGGGC.

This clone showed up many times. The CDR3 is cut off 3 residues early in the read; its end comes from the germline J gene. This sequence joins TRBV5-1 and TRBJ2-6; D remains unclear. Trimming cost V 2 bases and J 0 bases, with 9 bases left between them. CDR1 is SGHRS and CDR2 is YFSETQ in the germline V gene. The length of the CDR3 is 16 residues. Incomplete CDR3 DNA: TGCGCCAGCAGCTTAGGGCCCAGCTCTGGGGCCAACGTC. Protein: CASSLGPSSGANV. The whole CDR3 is CASSLGPSSGANVLTF.

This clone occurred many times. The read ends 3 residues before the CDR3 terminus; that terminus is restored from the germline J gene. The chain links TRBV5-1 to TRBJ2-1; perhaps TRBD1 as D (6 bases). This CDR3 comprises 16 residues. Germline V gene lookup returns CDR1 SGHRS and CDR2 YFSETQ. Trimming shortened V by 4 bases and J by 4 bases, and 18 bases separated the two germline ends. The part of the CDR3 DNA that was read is TGCGCCAGCAGCCGTATGGGGCAGGGGCTTTACAATGAG. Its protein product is CASSRMGQGLYNE. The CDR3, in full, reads CASSRMGQGLYNEQFF.